This T cell receptor (beta chain) was documented in a study of CD4 T cells in relation to SARS-CoV-2 and coronaviruses. Across the whole study: TCR beta CDR3s were sequenced after roughly ten-day antigen culture of PBMCs.

A remark on this clone: Its antigen is unidentified.

The table came from immunoSEQ multiplex PCR; TCRdb's copy has only in-frame clones and leaves some out. The sample consists of roughly 45,000 clones, around 80% of them appearing once. V was clipped by 2 bases and J by 8 bases, with 12 bases between them. Germline CDR1 is MGHRA and CDR2 is YSYEKL. The CDR3 length is 13 residues. General study results and limits: Monoreactive clones expanded significantly more to SARS-CoV-2 than crossreactive clones did. This crossreactivity analysis covered spike protein alone, no other viral proteins.

For approximately eleven days, roughly 9.4 x 10^4 sorted CD4+ cells grew with T cell-depleted PBMCs and CEF. V is TRBV4-1 and J is TRBJ1-1; TRBD1 might be the D (5 bases). The clonotype was recovered from an adult with COVID-19. The material sequenced was naive CD4+ T cells from PBMCs, cultured in vitro. The subset was: naive CD4+ T cells isolated by negative enrichment. Here the CDR3 reads CASSQFTTEEAFF. Written as DNA, the CDR3 is TGCGCCAGCAGCCAATTTACGACAGAGGAAGCTTTCTTT.